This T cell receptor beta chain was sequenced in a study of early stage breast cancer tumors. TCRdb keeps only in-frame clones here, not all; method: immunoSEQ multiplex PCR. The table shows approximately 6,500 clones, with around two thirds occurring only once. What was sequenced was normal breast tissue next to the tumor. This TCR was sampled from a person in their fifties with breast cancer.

CDR3 bases: TGTGCCAGTAGTATGTCTGATACGCAGTATTTT. It specifies CASSMSDTQYF. The J gene is TRBJ2-3, the V gene TRBV19; D uncertain. The CDR3 runs to 11 residues. The germline V gene encodes CDR1 LNHDA and CDR2 SQIVND (reference sequence). V gave up 3 bases and J gave up 6 bases, with 4 bases separating them. The entire variable domain, with the rest obtained from reference TRBV19 and TRBJ2-3, is as follows: DGGITQSPKYLFRKEGQNVTLSCEQNLNHDAMYWYRQDPGQGLRLIYYSQIVNDFQKGDIAEGYSVSREKKESFPLTVTSAQKNPTAFYLCASSMSDTQYFGPGTRLTVL.